This T cell receptor (beta chain) appears in the sequencing data of a study of regulatory T cells in long-lasting Graves disease. Investigators prepared the TCR beta libraries by applying iRepertoire HTBI primers and Arm-PCR of CDR3 regions. TCRdb reprocessed the multiplex PCR reads with MiXCR, giving one entry per CDR3 protein. The sample shows 400,000 to 500,000 distinct CDR3 sequences, about 17% of them seen only once. Regarding time point: newly diagnosed GD, antithyroid drugs for less than 3 months. The authors made the TCR library using RNA they extracted from PBMCs. This clonotype was found a few times. The CDR3 ends on some other residue instead of the conserved phenylalanine or tryptophan, so this is likely a read error. V trimming: 6 bases; J trimming: 9 bases; junction bases outside the gene matches: 7. The germline V gene encodes CDR1 MDHEN and CDR2 SYDVKM. The CDR3 loop spans 14 amino acids.

Separately, the same data were catalogued under a study of T cells in Graves' hyperthyroidism and ophthalmopathy.

The sequence was obtained from a woman in her late teens or twenties with Graves disease. Sequenced here: peripheral blood mononuclear cells (PBMCs), sampled at new diagnosis, from a patient treated with antithyroid drugs. This chain joins TRBV28 and TRBJ1-6, with TRBD1 identical over 8 bases. The CDR3 sequence: CASRETGVGSPLHL. CDR3 DNA: TGTGCCAGCAGAGAGACAGGGGTTGGTTCACCCCTCCACCTT.